The 20 T cell receptor beta chains given below trace back to one sample, sequenced in a study of cytomegalovirus exposure and HLA in healthy donors. The primer mix had 60 Vbeta and 13 Jbeta primers. Assay used: immunoSEQ multiplex PCR; TCRdb lists only in-frame clones, some missing. The repertoire holds tens of thousands of clones, about 9.5% seen once, with roughly a quarter in the top ten. Source material: PBMCs. The receptors here all came from a man in his 60s in good health and CMV-seropositive.

This sequence joins TRBV6-1 and TRBJ1-4; no definite D call. V lost 3 bases and J 6 bases, leaving 14 bases between the germline ends. This CDR3 has 15 amino acids. Germline CDR1 and CDR2: MNHNS and SASEGT. CDR3 bases: TGTGCCAGCAGTGATCGAGGGAAACTCTATGAAAAACTGTTTTTT. Translating gives CASSDRGKLYEKLFF.

This clone has only a few counts. The chain employs TRBV4-1 and TRBJ2-5; 10 bases agree with TRBD2. V lost 1 base to trimming and J lost 1 base; unmatched junction nucleotides: 6. The CDR3 has 17 amino acids. Germline V lookup: CDR1 MGHRA, CDR2 YSYEKL. The CDR3 nucleotides read TGCGCCAGCAGCCAAGGGGGGATAGCGGGAGGCCAAGAGACCCAGTACTTC. Encoded protein: CASSQGGIAGGQETQYF.

There are a few counts of this clone. The rearrangement joins TRBV6-6 to TRBJ1-2, with D perhaps TRBD1 (5 bases). CDR1 MNHNY and CDR2 SVGAGI come from the germline V gene (reference sequence). V lost 2 bases and J 6 bases, leaving 13 bases between the germline ends. CDR3 length equals 14 residues. CDR3 in amino acids: CASSYRGVENGYTF. The CDR3 coding sequence is TGTGCCAGCAGTTACCGGGGGGTGGAAAATGGCTACACCTTC.

This chain connects TRBV30 to TRBJ2-2; 7 nucleotides line up with TRBD1. The junction had 8 bases not matched to a gene; V was cut back by 5 bases and J by 5 bases. Germline V gene sequence: CDR1 GTSNPN, CDR2 SVGIG (reference sequence). The CDR3 runs 14 residues. CDR3 loop: CAWGGQARTGELFF. In nucleotides, the CDR3 is TGTGCCTGGGGAGGACAGGCCCGAACCGGGGAGCTGTTTTTT. Using reference TRBV30 and TRBJ2-2 for the parts outside the CDR3, the full variable domain is SQTIHQWPATLVQPVGSPLSLECTVEGTSNPNLYWYRQAAGRGLQLLFYSVGIGQISSEVPQNLSASRPQDRQFILSSKKLLLSDSGFYLCAWGGQARTGELFFGEGSRLTVL.

This clone was observed a handful of times. This chain uses TRBV5-4 with TRBJ1-2, with TRBD1 as a possible D gene (5 bases). Germline-derived CDR1 and CDR2 are SGHNT and YYREEE (reference sequence). V was clipped by 4 bases and J by 0 bases, with 10 bases between them. The CDR3 extends over 14 amino acids. The CDR3 region is CASSDTGANYGYTF. In DNA, the CDR3 is TGTGCCAGCAGCGATACAGGAGCTAACTATGGCTACACCTTC.

This clone was counted between two and nine times. The genes are TRBV19 and TRBJ2-4; D gene ambiguous. In germline, CDR1 is LNHDA, CDR2 SQIVND (reference sequence). V dropped 7 bases and J dropped 0 bases, with 16 bases sitting between them. The CDR3 totals 16 residues. The chain's CDR3 is CASNPGGRRAKNIQYF. The DNA for the CDR3 is TGTGCCAGTAACCCTGGTGGCAGGCGAGCCAAAAACATTCAGTACTTC.

Remarks on this clone: An end of the junction differs from the germline gene, which may be a read error. The V and J genes are TRBV6-5 and TRBJ2-7; 7 positions agree with TRBD1. The CDR3 totals 14 residues. From germline, CDR1 is MNHEY and CDR2 SVGAGI. The CDR3 coding sequence is TGTGCCAGCAGTGCGACAGGGCCTCTCTACGAGAAGTACTTT. Encoded protein: CASSATGPLYEKYF.

This clone has just a few counts. The chain carries TRBV6-5 and TRBJ2-2; TRBD1 might be the D (5 bases). The CDR3 loop spans 14 amino acids. Trimming took 4 bases from V and 4 from J, leaving 10 bases between them. CDR1 MNHEY and CDR2 SVGAGI come from the germline V gene. For the CDR3, the DNA is TGTGCCAGCAGTTCCCCAGGGTTCACCGGGGAGCTGTTTTTT. Its protein product is CASSSPGFTGELFF.

In this sample, this clone turned up a few times. The J gene is TRBJ2-7, the V gene TRBV27; 10 bases match TRBD2. V lost 2 bases to trimming and J lost 1 base; unmatched junction nucleotides: 8. Per the germline V gene, CDR1 is MNHEY and CDR2 is SMNVEV (reference sequence). The CDR3 loop spans 17 amino acids. CDR3 loop: CASSLKGLAGGSYEQYV. The CDR3 region has the DNA TGTGCCAGCAGTTTAAAAGGCTTAGCGGGGGGATCCTACGAGCAGTACGTC.

The V and J genes are TRBV19 and TRBJ1-4; tentative D call: TRBD1 (5 bases). Trimming removed 0 bases at V and 7 bases at J, with 12 bases between. There are 15 residues in the CDR3. CDR1 LNHDA and CDR2 SQIVND come from the germline V gene (reference sequence). DNA of the CDR3: TGTGCCAGTAGTATAGAAAGGGGTGATGGTGAAAAACTGTTTTTT. Translating gives CASSIERGDGEKLFF. Full variable domain (outside the CDR3, taken from reference TRBV19 and TRBJ1-4): DGGITQSPKYLFRKEGQNVTLSCEQNLNHDAMYWYRQDPGQGLRLIYYSQIVNDFQKGDIAEGYSVSREKKESFPLTVTSAQKNPTAFYLCASSIERGDGEKLFFGSGTQLSVL.

This clone was detected a few times. The chain links TRBV6-5 to TRBJ2-7, with 7 bases matching TRBD1. Germline V gives CDR1 MNHEY, CDR2 SVGAGI. J was trimmed by 3 bases and V by 2 bases; bases with no gene match: 1. The CDR3 length is 13 residues. The CDR3 here is CASSYNRGYEQYF. The CDR3 DNA reads TGTGCCAGCAGTTACAACAGGGGCTACGAGCAGTACTTC.

This clone has at least ten counts. The chain uses TRBV6-1 and TRBJ2-7; 9 bases align to TRBD1. The V segment lost 5 bases and the J segment 2 bases; nucleotides outside the gene matches: 1. This CDR3 region has 13 residues. Germline CDR1 is MNHNS and CDR2 is SASEGT. In DNA form, the CDR3 reads TGTGCCAGCAGTCGGACAGGGGCCTACGAGCAGTACGTC. Translating gives CASSRTGAYEQYV.

The chain carries TRBV28 and TRBJ2-7; D is uncertain. Germline V gives CDR1 MDHEN, CDR2 SYDVKM. Deletions cut 6 bases from V and 2 bases from J, with 11 bases between. The CDR3 sequence is 13 residues long. CDR3 bases: TGTGCCAGCAGCCGTAGCCCTCCCTACGAGCAGTACTTC. Translated: CASSRSPPYEQYF.

This clone appeared a few times. The chain combines TRBV2 with TRBJ2-1; D ambiguous. The CDR3 contains 13 residues. Germline loops: CDR1 SNHLY, CDR2 FYNNEI. Trimming removed 4 bases from V and 3 bases from J, with 7 bases in between. The CDR3 bases are TGTGCCAGCAGTGTCCTCGTCTACAATGAGCAGTTCTTC. It codes for CASSVLVYNEQFF.

This clone has only a few counts. Other DNA sequences of this sample code for an identical CDR3. J is TRBJ1-5 and V is TRBV28, with 7 bases that match TRBD1. The CDR3 is 15 amino acids. Germline V gives CDR1 MDHEN, CDR2 SYDVKM. V lost 5 bases, J lost 7 bases, and 11 bases stayed unmatched. As DNA, the CDR3 is TGTGCCAGCAGTATTCGACAGGGCTTGTGGCAGCCCCAGCATTTT. Protein sequence: CASSIRQGLWQPQHF.

The V call is TRBV18, the J call TRBJ2-7; D call uncertain. From germline, CDR1 is KGHSH and CDR2 LQKENI. The CDR3 runs to 13 residues. V gave up 3 bases and J gave up 3 bases, with 9 bases separating them. CDR3 nucleotides: TGTGCCAGCTCACCCGGGTCGAACTACGAGCAGTACGTC. Protein sequence: CASSPGSNYEQYV.

This clone has only a few counts. The chain recombines TRBV28 with TRBJ2-3; 15 nucleotides match TRBD2. The CDR3 is 18 amino acids. CDR1 and CDR2 (germline): MDHEN, SYDVKM. The V and J ends lost 7 bases and 0 bases, in that order; junction bases with no gene match: 8. The CDR3 nucleotides read TGTGCCAGCATCGAGGGACTAGCGGGGGGTGCTAGCACAGATACGCAGTATTTT. This sequence encodes CASIEGLAGGASTDTQYF.

V and J are TRBV7-9 and TRBJ2-5; a weak D match, TRBD2 (5 bases). Germline CDR1 and CDR2: SEHNR and FQNEAQ (reference sequence). Trimming left V 6 bases short and J 2 bases short, with 16 bases between. This CDR3 is built from 15 residues. The CDR3 loop is CASRPPWGAQETQYF. In DNA, the CDR3 is TGTGCCAGCAGGCCACCGTGGGGAGCTCAAGAGACCCAGTACTTC.

This clone came up a few times. The chain joins TRBV11-3 to TRBJ2-2; 7 bases are shared with TRBD2. J gave up 6 bases and V 1 base, and 2 bases lay outside the gene matches. Germline V CDR1 and CDR2: SGHNT, YENEEA. The CDR3 totals 14 residues. DNA for the CDR3: TGTGCCAGCAGCTTAGTACGGGAGGCCGGGGAGCTGTTTTTT. This translates into CASSLVREAGELFF.

The sample holds a few counts of this clone. The chain couples TRBV5-6 to TRBJ1-2; 9 nucleotides agree with TRBD1. CDR3 length: 15 residues. The germline V gene has CDR1 SGHDT and CDR2 YYEEEE. V dropped 0 bases and J dropped 4; count of bases not matched to a gene: 4. CDR3 coding DNA: TGTGCCAGCAGCTTGGCCCGACAGGGGGGCTATGGCTACACCTTC. Translated: CASSLARQGGYGYTF.